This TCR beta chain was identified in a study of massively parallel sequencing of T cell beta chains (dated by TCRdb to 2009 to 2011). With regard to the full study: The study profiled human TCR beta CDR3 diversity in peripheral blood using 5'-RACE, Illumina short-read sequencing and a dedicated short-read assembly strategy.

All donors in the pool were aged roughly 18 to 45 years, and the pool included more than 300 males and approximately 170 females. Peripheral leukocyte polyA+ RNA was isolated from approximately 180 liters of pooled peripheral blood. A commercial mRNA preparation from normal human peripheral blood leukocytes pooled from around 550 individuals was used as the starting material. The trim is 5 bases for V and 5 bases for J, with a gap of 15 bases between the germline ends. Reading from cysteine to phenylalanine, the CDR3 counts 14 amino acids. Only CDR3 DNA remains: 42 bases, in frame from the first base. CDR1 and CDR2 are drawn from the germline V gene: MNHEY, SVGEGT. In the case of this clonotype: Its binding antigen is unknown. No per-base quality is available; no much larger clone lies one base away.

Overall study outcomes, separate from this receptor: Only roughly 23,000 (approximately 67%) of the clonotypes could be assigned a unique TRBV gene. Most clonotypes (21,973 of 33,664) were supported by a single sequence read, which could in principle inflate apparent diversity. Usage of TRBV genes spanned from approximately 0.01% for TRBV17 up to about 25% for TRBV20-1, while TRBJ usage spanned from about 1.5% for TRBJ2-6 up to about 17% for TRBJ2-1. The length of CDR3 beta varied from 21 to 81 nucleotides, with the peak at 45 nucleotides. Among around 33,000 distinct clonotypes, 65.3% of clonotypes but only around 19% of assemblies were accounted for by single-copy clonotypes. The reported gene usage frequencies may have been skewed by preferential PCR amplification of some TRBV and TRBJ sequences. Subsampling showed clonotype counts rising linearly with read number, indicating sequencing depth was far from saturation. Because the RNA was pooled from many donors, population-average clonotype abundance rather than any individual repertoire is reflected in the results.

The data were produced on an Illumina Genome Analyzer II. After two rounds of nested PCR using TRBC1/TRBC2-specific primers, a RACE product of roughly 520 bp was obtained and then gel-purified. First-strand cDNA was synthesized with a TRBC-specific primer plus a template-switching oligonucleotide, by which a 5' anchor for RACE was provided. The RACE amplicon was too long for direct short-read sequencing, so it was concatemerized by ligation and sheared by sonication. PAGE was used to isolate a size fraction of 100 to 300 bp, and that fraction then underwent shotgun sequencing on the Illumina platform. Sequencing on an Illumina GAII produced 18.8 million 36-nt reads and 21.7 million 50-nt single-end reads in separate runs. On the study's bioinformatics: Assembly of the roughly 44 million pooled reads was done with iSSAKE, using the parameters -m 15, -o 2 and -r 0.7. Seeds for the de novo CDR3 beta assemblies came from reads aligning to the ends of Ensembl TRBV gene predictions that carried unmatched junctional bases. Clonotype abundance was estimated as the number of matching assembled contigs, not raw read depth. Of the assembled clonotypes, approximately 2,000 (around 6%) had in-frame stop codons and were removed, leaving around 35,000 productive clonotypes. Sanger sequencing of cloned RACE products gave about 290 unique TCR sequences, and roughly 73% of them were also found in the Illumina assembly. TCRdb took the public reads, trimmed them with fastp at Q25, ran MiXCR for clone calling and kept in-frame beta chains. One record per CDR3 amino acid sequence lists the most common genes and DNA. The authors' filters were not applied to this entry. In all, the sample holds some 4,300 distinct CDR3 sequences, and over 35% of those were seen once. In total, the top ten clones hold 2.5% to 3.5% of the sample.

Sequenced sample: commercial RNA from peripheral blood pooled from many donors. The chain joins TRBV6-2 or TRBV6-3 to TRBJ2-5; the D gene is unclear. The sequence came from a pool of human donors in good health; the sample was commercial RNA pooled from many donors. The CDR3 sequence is CASSPPRDSETQYF. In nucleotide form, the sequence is TGTGCCAGCAGTCCTCCAAGGGATAGCGAGACCCAGTACTTC.